Listed below are T cell receptor beta chains from one sample, sequenced in a study of T cells in Graves' hyperthyroidism and ophthalmopathy. MiXCR, run by TCRdb on the multiplex PCR reads, gives a single entry per CDR3 protein. The sample contains 480,000 or so distinct CDR3 sequences, approximately 48% of which appear only once. The sequencing input was peripheral blood or thyroid tissue (not recorded which). The receptors were gathered from an adult woman with Graves' disease, either hyperthyroidism or ophthalmopathy (not recorded which). Each CDR3 is given with its conserved first and last residue. Fields, in order: D gene, CDR3 length, V gene, clone size, J gene, CDR3 DNA, CDR3 protein. A D gene is named only where the DNA matches it firmly. Size values are once, few and many counts, or a class for expanded clones, and some rows have none.

D: .; length: 17; V: TRBV5-1; size: .; J: TRBJ2-7; DNA: TGCGCCAGCAGCCTTACCGAGATACCGGGGGTTGGGTACGAGCAGTACTTC; CDR3: CASSLTEIPGVGYEQYF
D: .; length: 17; V: TRBV15; size: .; J: TRBJ1-2; DNA: TGTGCCACCAGCAGGGATGCCCCAAAGGGAACTAACTATGGCTACACCTTC; CDR3: CATSRDAPKGTNYGYTF
D: .; length: 13; V: TRBV28; size: many; J: TRBJ1-2; DNA: TGTGCCAGCAGACCTATCGACGTTTATGGCTACACCTTC; CDR3: CASRPIDVYGYTF
D: .; length: 13; V: TRBV6-5; size: once; J: TRBJ1-2; DNA: TGTGCCAGCAGTTACCAGGCTCTCTATGGCTACACCTTC; CDR3: CASSYQALYGYTF
D: .; length: 15; V: TRBV7-9; size: .; J: TRBJ1-2; DNA: TGTGCCAGCAGCTTAGGAGCCGGGGAGTCCTATGGCTACACCTTC; CDR3: CASSLGAGESYGYTF
D: TRBD2; length: 15; V: TRBV9; size: many; J: TRBJ2-7; DNA: TGTGCCAGCACCTGGGGGAGGGACTCAGCCTACGAGCAGTACTTC; CDR3: CASTWGRDSAYEQYF
D: .; length: 12; V: TRBV10-3; size: many; J: TRBJ2-7; DNA: TGTGCCATCAGTGAGGGTCGGGACGAGCAGTACTTC; CDR3: CAISEGRDEQYF
D: .; length: 16; V: TRBV7-9; size: few; J: TRBJ2-5; DNA: TGTGCCAGCAGTAGAAAGACGGACTTCGACGGTGAGACCCAGTACTTC; CDR3: CASSRKTDFDGETQYF
D: .; length: 15; V: TRBV15; size: .; J: TRBJ1-2; DNA: TGTGCCACCAGCAGAGACGTGGGGGGCGAGAGGGGCTACACCTTC; CDR3: CATSRDVGGERGYTF
D: .; length: 16; V: TRBV28; size: .; J: TRBJ1-3; DNA: TGTGCCAGCAGTGCCCCGGGAGCCTCCTCACGAAACACCATATATTTT; CDR3: CASSAPGASSRNTIYF
D: TRBD1; length: 16; V: TRBV7-8; size: many; J: TRBJ1-5; DNA: TGTGCCAGCAGCACGGTAACGGGACAGGGAGATGAGCCCCAGCATTTT; CDR3: CASSTVTGQGDEPQHF
D: .; length: 13; V: TRBV5-1; size: .; J: TRBJ1-2; DNA: TGCGCCAGCAGAGGAGACAGTGCCTCTGGAAACACCTTC; CDR3: CASRGDSASGNTF
D: .; length: 14; V: TRBV20-1; size: .; J: TRBJ2-5; DNA: TGCAGTGCTAGAGCGGGAGAAGGGCAAGAGACCCAGTACTTC; CDR3: CSARAGEGQETQYF
D: TRBD1; length: 17; V: TRBV7-9; size: .; J: TRBJ2-5; DNA: TGTGCCAGCAGCAAATGGGGGCAGGGGGCGATCCAGGAGACCCAGTACTTC; CDR3: CASSKWGQGAIQETQYF
D: .; length: 12; V: TRBV5-1; size: many; J: TRBJ1-1; DNA: TGCGCCAGCAGCTTGTCAAACACTGAAGCTTTCTTT; CDR3: CASSLSNTEAFF
D: TRBD1; length: 13; V: TRBV10-1; size: many; J: TRBJ2-7; DNA: TGCGCCAGCAGTGCACAGGGGGGCTACGAGCAGTACTTC; CDR3: CASSAQGGYEQYF
D: .; length: 14; V: TRBV6-5; size: .; J: TRBJ2-2; DNA: TGTGCCAGCAGCTACCGTTACAACACCGGGGAGCTGTTTTTT; CDR3: CASSYRYNTGELFF
D: TRBD1; length: 16; V: TRBV7-9; size: .; J: TRBJ2-7; DNA: TGTGCCAGCAGGAGACCACTCGGCACAGGGGTTTGGGAGCAGTACTTC; CDR3: CASRRPLGTGVWEQYF
D: TRBD1; length: 17; V: TRBV19; size: .; J: TRBJ1-5; DNA: TGTGCCACCCGAACCGGGACAGGGGCCGGGCTCAATCAGCCCCAGCATTTT; CDR3: CATRTGTGAGLNQPQHF
D: .; length: 16; V: TRBV7-2; size: few; J: TRBJ2-6; DNA: TGTGCCAGCAGCGTGGACGGCTTCTCTGGGGCCAACGTCCTGACTTTC; CDR3: CASSVDGFSGANVLTF
D: TRBD1; length: 16; V: TRBV20-1; size: many; J: TRBJ1-2; DNA: TGCAGTGCTAGAGATTTCAAGAGGCAGGGGGCGTATGGCTACACCTTC; CDR3: CSARDFKRQGAYGYTF
D: .; length: 14; V: TRBV10-2; size: .; J: TRBJ1-2; DNA: TGCGCCAGCAAGCGACCAGCAGGTTTTGGGGGCTACACCTTC; CDR3: CASKRPAGFGGYTF
D: .; length: 15; V: TRBV29-1; size: .; J: TRBJ2-5; DNA: TGCAGCGCACCGGGGTTAGGCGGGAAACAAGAGACCCAGTACTTC; CDR3: CSAPGLGGKQETQYF
D: .; length: 14; V: TRBV15; size: many; J: TRBJ2-5; DNA: TGTGCCACCAGCAGAGATCCAGCGGAAGAGACCCAGTACTTC; CDR3: CATSRDPAEETQYF
D: .; length: 13; V: TRBV29-1; size: many; J: TRBJ1-2; DNA: TGCAGCGTTACCGACCGGAATAACTATGGCTACACCTTC; CDR3: CSVTDRNNYGYTF
D: .; length: 12; V: TRBV12-3/TRBV12-4; size: .; J: TRBJ1-1; DNA: TGTGCCAGCAGCGCAGGGTTTACTGAAGCTTTCTTT; CDR3: CASSAGFTEAFF
D: .; length: 15; V: TRBV12-3/TRBV12-4; size: few; J: TRBJ1-5; DNA: TGTGCCAGCAGTTCCCATGGGAATAGCAATCAGCCCCAGCATTTT; CDR3: CASSSHGNSNQPQHF